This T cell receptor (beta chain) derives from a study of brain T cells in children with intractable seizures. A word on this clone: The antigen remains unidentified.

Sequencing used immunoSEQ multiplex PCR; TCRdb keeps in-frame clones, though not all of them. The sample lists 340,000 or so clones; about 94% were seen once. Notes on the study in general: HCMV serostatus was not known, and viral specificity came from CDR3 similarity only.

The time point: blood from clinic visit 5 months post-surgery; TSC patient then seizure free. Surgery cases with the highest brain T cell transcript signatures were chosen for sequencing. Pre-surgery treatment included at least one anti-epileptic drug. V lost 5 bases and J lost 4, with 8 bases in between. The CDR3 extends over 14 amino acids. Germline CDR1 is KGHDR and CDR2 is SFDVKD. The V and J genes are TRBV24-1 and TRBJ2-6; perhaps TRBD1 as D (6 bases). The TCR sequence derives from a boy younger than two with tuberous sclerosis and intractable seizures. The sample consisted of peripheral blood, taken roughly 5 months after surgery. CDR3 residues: CATSGGTGANVLTF. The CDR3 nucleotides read TGTGCCACCAGTGGGGGGACAGGGGCCAACGTCCTGACTTTC.